This paragraph reports one T cell receptor beta chain. The antigen remains unidentified. Produced via immunoSEQ multiplex PCR; TCRdb's table is partial and in-frame only. The table includes about 70,000 clones, around 76% detected once. It was focal radiation plus CTLA-4 blockade with ipilimumab that patients with chemo-refractory metastatic non-small-cell lung cancer received. The CDR3 is 15 residues long. V lost 6 bases and J lost 3, with 18 bases in between. The V gene's germline CDR1 is SNHLY and CDR2 FYNNEI. These data belong to a study of radiotherapy plus CTLA-4 blockade in lung cancer. About the research overall: Objective responses were observed in more than 15% of patients, and disease control was achieved by about 30%.

General study results and limits: In blood, after radiotherapy plus ipilimumab, tumor-derived TCR clones expanded. Together with interferon-beta, which increased in serum after radiation, early dynamic changes in blood T cell clones were reportedly the best predictors of response.

The source is a human donor with non-small cell lung cancer whose response to radiotherapy plus ipilimumab could not be evaluated. Some clones in this sample may be carry-over from other donors' samples. The sample consisted of peripheral blood, taken from a patient treated with radiotherapy plus ipilimumab. The J gene is TRBJ2-7, the V gene TRBV2; D might be TRBD2 (6 bases). The CDR3 spells CASRGRQQDYYEQYF. The CDR3 DNA follows: TGTGCCAGCAGAGGACGACAGCAGGACTACTACGAGCAGTACTTC. Based on the CDR3 plus reference TRBV2 and TRBJ2-7, the full variable domain is EPEVTQTPSHQVTQMGQEVILRCVPISNHLYFYWYRQILGQKVEFLVSFYNNEISEKSEIFDDQFSVERPDGSNFTLKIRSTKLEDSAMYFCASRGRQQDYYEQYFGPGTRLTVT.